This entry is about one T cell receptor (beta chain). Antigen: not known. These data are taken from a study of identical twins. Findings and limits, study-wide: Twins' excess sharing was less marked for out-of-frame beta sequences. The study found excess low generation probability among twin-shared out-of-frame alpha sequences. Models underpredicted monozygotic twin sharing of out-of-frame TCR alpha.

Unique molecular identifiers were present on cDNA, and template switching added a universal primer site. TCRdb reprocessed the 5' RACE reads via MiXCR and lists one record per CDR3 protein. The data show about 890,000 distinct CDR3 sequences, roughly 12% seen once. Germline CDR1 is SGHVS and CDR2 is FQNEAQ. The length of the CDR3 is 15 residues. The ends were cut back, 5 bases at V and 2 bases at J, with 15 bases in the middle. This sample was also put to use in a study of yellow fever vaccine responses in identical twins.

This receptor was obtained from a woman in her late teens or twenties in good health. Sequenced sample: PBMCs. The gene calls are TRBV7-8 and TRBJ2-5; possibly TRBD2 for D (6 bases). CDR3 in DNA: TGTGCCAGCAGCCCTCAAGGGACTCTACAAGAGACCCAGTACTTC. Residues: CASSPQGTLQETQYF.